The clone carrying this T cell receptor (beta chain) came up a few times. This sample was included in a study of OX40 agonist ivuxolimab in advanced cancers. The CDR3 loop spans 14 amino acids. V dropped 4 bases and J dropped 4 bases, with 12 bases sitting between them. Germline V gene sequence: CDR1 SGDLS, CDR2 YYNGEE. Clones were sequenced by immunoSEQ multiplex PCR, and TCRdb holds only the in-frame ones, with some missing. The repertoire holds 40,000 or so clones, with approximately 80% as singletons. The rearrangement joins TRBV9 to TRBJ1-5; tentatively, D is TRBD1 (6 bases). This material consisted of CD4+ or CD8+ T cells sorted from blood, taken in a trial of the OX40 agonist ivuxolimab. The source is an adult with an advanced solid tumor such as melanoma, head and neck, liver or kidney cancer. This CDR3 is CASSRDIGNQPQHF. CDR3 DNA: TGTGCCAGCAGCCGGGACATCGGGAATCAGCCCCAGCATTTT.